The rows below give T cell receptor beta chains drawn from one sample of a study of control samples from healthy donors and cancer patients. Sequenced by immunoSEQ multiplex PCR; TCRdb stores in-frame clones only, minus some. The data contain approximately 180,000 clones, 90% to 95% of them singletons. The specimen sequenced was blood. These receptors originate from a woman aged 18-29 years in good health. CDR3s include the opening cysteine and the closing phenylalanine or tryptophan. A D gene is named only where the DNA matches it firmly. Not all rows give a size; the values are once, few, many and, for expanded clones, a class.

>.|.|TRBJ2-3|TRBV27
TGTGCCAGCAGTTTATTCTCTGCACGCACAGATACGCAGTATTTT
CASSLFSARTDTQYF
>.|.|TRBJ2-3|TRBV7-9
TGTGCCAGCAGCTCAGAGATGAGCACAGATACGCAGTATTTT
CASSSEMSTDTQYF
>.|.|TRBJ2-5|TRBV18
TGTGCCAGCTCACCACAGGGGCCTTCGGGAGAGACCCAGTACTTC
CASSPQGPSGETQYF
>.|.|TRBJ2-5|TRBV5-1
TGCGCCAGCAGCTTGGGGACTATGGAGACCCAGTACTTC
CASSLGTMETQYF
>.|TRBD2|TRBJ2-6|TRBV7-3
TGTGCCAGCAGCTCGACTAGCGGGGGAGCGGCCTCTGGGGCCAACGTCCTGACTTTC
CASSSTSGGAASGANVLTF
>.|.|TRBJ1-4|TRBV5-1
TGCGCCAGCAGCTCTACAGGGCGCGGAGAAAAACTGTTTTTT
CASSSTGRGEKLFF
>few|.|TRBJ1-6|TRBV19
TGTGCCAGTAGTATCCTTGCTCAAGCACCCCTCCACTTT
CASSILAQAPLHF
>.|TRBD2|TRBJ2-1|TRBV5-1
TGCGCCAGCAGCGCAGTAGCGGGAGTGAACAATGAGCAGTTCTTC
CASSAVAGVNNEQFF
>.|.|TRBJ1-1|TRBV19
TGTGCCAGTAGTGTCGGAAGAGGGGGAACTGAAGCTTTCTTT
CASSVGRGGTEAFF
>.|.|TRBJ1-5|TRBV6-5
TGTGCCAGCAAGAAAGGGTATAGCAATCAGCCCCAGCATTTT
CASKKGYSNQPQHF
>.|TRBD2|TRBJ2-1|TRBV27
TGTGCCAGCAGTGCAACCCCGCCAGGGACTAGCGGGGGGGGCAATGAGCAGTTCTTC
CASSATPPGTSGGGNEQFF
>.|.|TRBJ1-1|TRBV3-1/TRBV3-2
TGTGCCAGCAGCCAAGAGGGCAGGGAAGCTTTCTTT
CASSQEGREAFF
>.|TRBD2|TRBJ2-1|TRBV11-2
TGTGCCAGCAGCCTACGGACTAGCGGGGGGGCTGGGCATGAGCAGTTCTTC
CASSLRTSGGAGHEQFF
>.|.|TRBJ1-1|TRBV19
TGTGCCAGTATCCAGGGACTTCCGAACACTGAAGCTTTCTTT
CASIQGLPNTEAFF
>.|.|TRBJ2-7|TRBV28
TGTGCCAGCAGTTTAAGTCCCAGCTCCTACGAGCAGTACTTC
CASSLSPSSYEQYF
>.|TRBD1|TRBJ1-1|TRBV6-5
TGTGCCAGCAGTTACACGACAGGGAGGGCTTTCTTT
CASSYTTGRAFF
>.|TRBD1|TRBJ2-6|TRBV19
TGTGCCAGTAAAAGGACAGGCACAAGCTCTGGGGCCAACGTCCTGACTTTC
CASKRTGTSSGANVLTF
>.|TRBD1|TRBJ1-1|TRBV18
TGTGCCAGCTCACTTAGACAGGGGAGATTCACTGAAGCTTTCTTT
CASSLRQGRFTEAFF
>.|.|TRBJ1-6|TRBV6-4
TGTGCCAGCAGTGCTGCACCTTATAATTCACCCCTCCACTTT
CASSAAPYNSPLHF
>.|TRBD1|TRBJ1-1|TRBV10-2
TGCGCCAGCAGTGAGCGGGTTAACAGGGGCCAGAACACTGAAGCTTTCTTT
CASSERVNRGQNTEAFF
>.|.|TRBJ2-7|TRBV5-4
TGTGCCAGCAGCCCCCAGACAGGAACCTACGAGCAGTACTTC
CASSPQTGTYEQYF
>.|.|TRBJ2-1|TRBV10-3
TGTGCCATCACGGGGAGCTCCTACAATGAGCAGTTCTTC
CAITGSSYNEQFF
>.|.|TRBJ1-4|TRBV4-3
TGCGCCAGCAGCCAAGAGGGCGGGGGAACTAATGAAAAACTGTTTTTT
CASSQEGGGTNEKLFF
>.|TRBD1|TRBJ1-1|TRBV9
TGTGCCAGCAGCGGAGGGACAGGGGAGAACACTGAAGCTTTCTTT
CASSGGTGENTEAFF
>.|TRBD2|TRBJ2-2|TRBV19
TGTGCCAGTAGTAGCGGGAGAACAAACACCGGGGAGCTGTTTTTT
CASSSGRTNTGELFF
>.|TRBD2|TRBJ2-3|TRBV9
TGTGCCAGCAGCGTCGACGGACTAGCGGGAGCGTACGATACGCAGTATTTT
CASSVDGLAGAYDTQYF
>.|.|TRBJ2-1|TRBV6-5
TGTGCCAGCAGTTACGGGAAATTGGGTGAGCAGTTCTTC
CASSYGKLGEQFF
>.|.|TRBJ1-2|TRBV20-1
TGCAGTGCTAGTCAGAACGACGGGGTTAGTAACTATGGCTACACCTTC
CSASQNDGVSNYGYTF
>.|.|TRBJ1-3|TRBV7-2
TGTGCCAGCAGCCAAGGGACGGGAAACACCATATATTTT
CASSQGTGNTIYF
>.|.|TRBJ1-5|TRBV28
TGTGCCAGCAGTCCGGACAGTGTGAATGGGCCCCAGCATTTT
CASSPDSVNGPQHF
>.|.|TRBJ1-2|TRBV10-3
TGTGCCATCAGTGCATCCCGGACGGGGAACTATGGCTACACCTTC
CAISASRTGNYGYTF
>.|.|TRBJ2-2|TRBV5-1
TGCGCCAGCAGCGTTCAAGGGACTGGGGAGCTGTTTTTT
CASSVQGTGELFF